This is a list of T cell receptor beta chains from one sample in a study of T cells after yellow fever vaccination. TCRdb redid the calling of the 5' RACE reads with MiXCR, one entry per CDR3 protein. The sample yields 100,000 to 150,000 distinct CDR3 sequences, 7.5% to 10% seen once. The input for sequencing was CD8+ T cells sorted from PBMCs, taken on the day of the yellow fever booster vaccination. These receptors came from a man aged 18 to 29 who received the YFV17D yellow fever vaccine. The CDR3 runs from the conserved cysteine through the conserved F or W. Each record gives: J gene, V gene, D gene, CDR3 protein. A D gene is named only where the DNA matches it firmly.

TRBJ2-2	TRBV29-1	-	CSVLGTHNTGELFF
TRBJ1-4	TRBV4-1	-	CASSQRINEKLFF
TRBJ1-2	TRBV11-2	-	CASSQDPDYGYTF
TRBJ1-5	TRBV9	-	CASSAFGNQPQHF
TRBJ2-1	TRBV5-1	-	CASSPAGTNEQFF
TRBJ1-3	TRBV5-6	-	CASSSQFYSGNTIYF
TRBJ1-5	TRBV7-2	-	CASSTPGNQPQHF
TRBJ2-5	TRBV7-2	TRBD2	CASSSLGGGVETQYF
TRBJ2-1	TRBV13	-	CASSLGAQTGHEQFF
TRBJ1-2	TRBV12-3/TRBV12-4	-	CASTLGVDGYTF
TRBJ2-7	TRBV5-1	-	CASSMPTGRIHEQYF
TRBJ2-1	TRBV5-1	-	CASTHAPGYTNEQFF
TRBJ2-3	TRBV2	-	CASTFPHGLGNTDTQYF
TRBJ1-4	TRBV28	-	CASSFILRTRAGTTNEKLFF
TRBJ1-5	TRBV4-1	-	CASSQEWGLGQPQHF
TRBJ2-5	TRBV6-1	TRBD2	CASSELAGTQETQYF
TRBJ2-7	TRBV4-1	TRBD1	CASSPTGLTYEQYF
TRBJ2-3	TRBV7-2	-	CASSSRGPGALGDTQYF
TRBJ1-6	TRBV12-3/TRBV12-4	TRBD1	CASSPGTGGGRAPLHF
TRBJ1-1	TRBV14	-	CACLPLNTEAFF
TRBJ1-1	TRBV13	-	CASSLLGTTEAFF
TRBJ1-1	TRBV18	-	CASSPYSNTEAFF
TRBJ2-7	TRBV25-1	TRBD1	CASSGINRDRGYEQYF
TRBJ2-7	TRBV12-3/TRBV12-4	-	CASTPVGGPSHEQYF
TRBJ1-1	TRBV5-4	-	CASSAWMGNTEAFF
TRBJ1-1	TRBV19	-	CASSIGQSEAFF
TRBJ1-5	TRBV11-2	-	CASSLAGGRWPQHF
TRBJ1-2	TRBV4-1	TRBD1	CASSQEVQGALNYGYTF
TRBJ1-1	TRBV6-6	-	CASSYGGADEAFF
TRBJ2-5	TRBV5-1	TRBD1	CASSHIGVRQGAIPPQETQYF
TRBJ2-1	TRBV7-9	TRBD2	CASSLSSGGAVEQFF
TRBJ1-1	TRBV7-9	-	CASSSTNPGPLYEAFF
TRBJ2-3	TRBV20-1	-	CSARGRTDTQYF
TRBJ2-1	TRBV29-1	-	CSVFTSINYNEQFF
TRBJ2-3	TRBV11-2	-	CASSLFGGRTDTQYF
TRBJ2-1	TRBV6-2/TRBV6-3	-	CASSYVWALYNEQFF
TRBJ2-2	TRBV4-1	-	CASSQAVPATGELFF
TRBJ2-7	TRBV29-1	-	CSAPGPGSYEQYF
TRBJ2-5	TRBV25-1	-	CASSLGRETQYF
TRBJ2-1	TRBV4-3	TRBD2	CASSQELAGATFYNEQFF
TRBJ1-1	TRBV5-1	TRBD1	CASSLSRDRGLGTEAFF
TRBJ2-7	TRBV4-2	-	CASSQEGSVVYEQYF